Following are 25 T cell receptor beta chains from one sample sequenced in a study of T cell repertoires in cytomegalovirus infection. TCRdb processed the reads anew with MiXCR; each CDR3 protein has one entry. Of roughly 320,000 distinct CDR3 sequences listed, around 10% were seen once; the top ten hold approximately 2.4%. The sample comprised PBMCs. Every receptor here comes from a human donor in good health (CMV status not recorded). Some clones in this sample may be carry-over from other donors' samples.

CDR3 residues: CASSHRNSGMETQYF. For the CDR3, the DNA is TGTGCCAGCAGTCACCGGAATAGCGGAATGGAGACCCAGTACTTC. The gene calls are TRBV2 and TRBJ2-5; D may be TRBD2 (6 bases). CDR3 length: 15 residues. The V end lost 5 bases, the J end lost 5 bases, and 18 bases lay between the germline ends. CDR1 is SNHLY and CDR2 is FYNNEI in the germline V gene.

This clonotype was found a few times. V gene TRBV28 combines with J gene TRBJ2-2, with TRBD2 identical over 15 bases. V was pared by 6 bases and J by 6 bases, with 5 bases of the junction left unmatched. This CDR3 region has 16 residues. Germline V CDR1 and CDR2: MDHEN, SYDVKM. CDR3 nucleotide sequence: TGTGCCAGCAGCCGGACTAGCGGGGGGGCAGCCGGGGAGCTGTTTTTT. Translation: CASSRTSGGAAGELFF. Full variable domain (missing parts from reference TRBV28 and TRBJ2-2): DVKVTQSSRYLVKRTGEKVFLECVQDMDHENMFWYRQDPGLGLRLIYFSYDVKMKEKGDIPEGYSVSREKKERFSLILESASTNQTSMYLCASSRTSGGAAGELFFGEGSRLTVL.

This clonotype was seen a few times. The chain joins TRBV29-1 to TRBJ2-1; 12 positions match TRBD2. This CDR3 has 16 amino acids. Germline assignment: CDR1 SQVTM and CDR2 ANQGSEA. V lost 7 bases, J lost 0 bases, and 7 bases stayed unmatched. The CDR3 sequence is CSARLAGESSYNEQFF. Written as DNA, the CDR3 is TGCAGCGCCAGACTAGCGGGGGAGAGCTCCTACAATGAGCAGTTCTTC.

In this sample, this clonotype turned up many times. The rearrangement joins TRBV20-1 to TRBJ2-5; 7 bases agree with TRBD1. Looked up from germline, CDR1 is DFQATT and CDR2 is SNEGSKA (reference sequence). J lost 1 base, V lost 5 bases, and 7 bases had no gene match. CDR3 length equals 14 residues. The CDR3 nucleotides are TGCAGTGCTCTGACAGGGAACCCCCAAGAGACCCAGTACTTC. This sequence encodes CSALTGNPQETQYF.

This clonotype counts as medium-sized. V is TRBV7-6 and J is TRBJ2-7; 7 bases agree with TRBD1. The V gene's germline CDR1 is SGHVS and CDR2 FNYEAQ. Losses at the gene ends were 4 bases for V and 4 bases for J; bases not matched to a gene: 1. CDR3 length: 12 amino acids. The CDR3 DNA reads as TGTGCCAGCAGCTCGACAGGGTACGAGCAGTACTTC. This sequence encodes CASSSTGYEQYF.

This clonotype was detected many times. The V and J genes are TRBV7-9 and TRBJ1-3, with no clear D. The V gene's germline CDR1 is SEHNR and CDR2 FQNEAQ (reference sequence). V was shortened by 1 base and J by 0 bases, with 19 bases between the two germline ends. This CDR3 comprises 19 residues. The CDR3 DNA reads TGTGCCAGCAGCTTAGGACTCTACCCCGGCATGAGCTCTGGAAACACCATATATTTT. As protein: CASSLGLYPGMSSGNTIYF. Complete variable domain (other parts from reference TRBV7-9 and TRBJ1-3): DTGVSQNPRHKITKRGQNVTFRCDPISEHNRLYWYRQTLGQGPEFLTYFQNEAQLEKSRLLSDRFSAERPKGSFSTLEIQRTEQGDSAMYLCASSLGLYPGMSSGNTIYFGEGSWLTVV.

This clonotype was recorded at least ten times. The rearrangement links TRBV20-1 to TRBJ2-5; 10 bases are shared with TRBD2. The germline CDR1 and CDR2 sequences are DFQATT and SNEGSKA (reference sequence). Trimming took 0 bases from V and 4 from J; bases not matched to a gene: 11. The CDR3 extends over 17 amino acids. DNA for the CDR3: TGCAGTGCTAGAGATCCTGGAAGCGGGGGGGCCATAGAGACCCAGTACTTC. Protein sequence: CSARDPGSGGAIETQYF.

This clonotype was counted at least ten times. This chain's CDR3 is CASTTGTGNTGELFF. The CDR3 bases are TGTGCCAGCACCACCGGGACAGGGAACACCGGGGAGCTGTTTTTT. The chain links TRBV6-2 or TRBV6-3 to TRBJ2-2; 8 positions match TRBD1. The CDR3 extends over 15 amino acids. V trimming: 7 bases; J trimming: 1 base; junction bases outside the gene matches: 5. Germline V gene data show CDR1 as MNHEY and CDR2 as SVGEGT.

This clonotype appeared many times. The CDR3 reads CASTPLVGSNTGELFF. The CDR3 coding sequence is TGTGCCAGCACTCCGTTGGTGGGTTCGAACACCGGGGAGCTGTTTTTT. This sequence joins TRBV28 and TRBJ2-2, with D unclear. Looked up from germline, CDR1 is MDHEN and CDR2 is SYDVKM. Trimming took off 7 bases at V and 0 bases at J, with 15 bases between the two ends. This CDR3 is built from 16 residues.

This clonotype has a count of ten or more. The genes are TRBV7-9 and TRBJ2-3; D is ambiguous. V lost 5 bases, J lost 7 bases, and 13 bases lay in between. Looked up from germline, CDR1 is SEHNR and CDR2 is FQNEAQ (reference sequence). This CDR3 contains 13 residues. The CDR3 reads CASSPPRANTQYF. The CDR3 bases are TGTGCCAGCAGCCCCCCCCGGGCAAATACGCAGTATTTT.

This clonotype has only a few counts. The chain uses TRBV6-6 and TRBJ1-2; D not certain. CDR3 length equals 17 residues. V lost 0 bases and J 6 bases, leaving 20 bases between the germline ends. In germline, CDR1 is MNHNY, CDR2 SVGAGI (reference sequence). The CDR3 spells CASSYSHGWEARNGYTF. In nucleotides, the CDR3 is TGTGCCAGCAGTTACTCGCACGGGTGGGAAGCGAGGAATGGCTACACCTTC.

The rearrangement uses TRBV12-3 or TRBV12-4 and TRBJ2-7, with 10 nucleotides matching TRBD2. The CDR3 is 15 amino acids. The V and J ends lost 6 bases and 7 bases, in that order; junction bases with no gene match: 12. CDR3 DNA: TGTGCCAGCAGAGACCTGGGACTAGCGTTCGGGGAGCAGTACTTC. Translation: CASRDLGLAFGEQYF.

This clonotype was counted many times. The V and J genes are TRBV4-1 and TRBJ2-2, with a weak D call TRBD2 (5 bases). V gave up 1 base and J gave up 4 bases, with 13 bases separating them. The CDR3 is 16 amino acids. Germline V gene data show CDR1 as MGHRA and CDR2 as YSYEKL. This CDR3 is CASSQVDNRGTGELFF. The CDR3 DNA follows: TGCGCCAGCAGCCAAGTTGATAATCGGGGCACCGGGGAGCTGTTTTTT.

This clonotype showed up just a few times. The CDR3 nucleotides are TGTGCCATCAGTGAGTCAAGAGACTACGAGCAGTACGTC. Encoded protein: CAISESRDYEQYV. This sequence joins TRBV10-3 and TRBJ2-7; no definite D call. The CDR3 has 13 amino acids. V shed 0 bases and J shed 3 bases, with 6 bases lying between them. Germline CDR1 ENHRY, CDR2 SYGVKD.

Written as DNA, the CDR3 is TGTGCCAGCTCACCACCGAGGGCAACAGCAGAAGAGACCCAGTACTTC. It codes for CASSPPRATAEETQYF. The chain recombines TRBV18 with TRBJ2-5; TRBD2 might be the D (5 bases). V lost 0 bases and J 3 bases, leaving 14 bases between the germline ends. The germline CDR1 and CDR2 sequences are KGHSH and LQKENI. The CDR3 runs 16 residues.

This clonotype showed up many times. This chain joins TRBV7-8 and TRBJ1-2; 10 nucleotides align to TRBD1. Germline V CDR1 and CDR2: SGHVS, FQNEAQ. V lost 1 base, J lost 7 bases, and 6 bases stayed unmatched. The CDR3 spans 15 residues. Written as DNA, the CDR3 is TGTGCCAGCAGCTTAGTCCCGGGACAGGGGACTGGCTACACCTTC. Its translation: CASSLVPGQGTGYTF.

This clonotype was recorded at least ten times. Here the CDR3 reads CASSPTGVEQYV. In DNA, the CDR3 is TGTGCCAGCTCACCGACTGGGGTCGAGCAGTACGTC. The J gene is TRBJ2-7, the V gene TRBV18; D unclear. The ends were cut back, 3 bases at V and 6 bases at J, with 9 bases in the middle. This CDR3 is built from 12 residues. Germline V gives CDR1 KGHSH, CDR2 LQKENI.

This clonotype appeared many times. The rearrangement joins TRBV28 to TRBJ1-6; unclear D gene. V was shortened by 6 bases and J by 0 bases, with 6 bases between the two germline ends. CDR1 is MDHEN and CDR2 is SYDVKM in the germline V gene. The CDR3 has 14 amino acids. CDR3 loop: CASSGSSYNSPLHF. CDR3 nucleotide sequence: TGTGCCAGCAGCGGGAGCTCCTATAATTCACCCCTCCACTTT.

This clonotype has at least ten counts. The gene calls are TRBV11-3 and TRBJ2-3; D gene ambiguous. The CDR3 runs to 15 residues. Per the germline V gene, CDR1 is SGHNT and CDR2 is YENEEA. The V end lost 1 base, the J end lost 2 bases, and 10 bases lay between the germline ends. The CDR3 loop is CASSLGRQDTDTQYF. CDR3 sequence (DNA): TGTGCCAGCAGCTTAGGGCGGCAGGACACAGATACGCAGTATTTT.

This clonotype came up many times. This sequence joins TRBV7-9 and TRBJ2-7; D unresolved. The V gene's germline CDR1 is SEHNR and CDR2 FQNEAQ (reference sequence). The CDR3 runs 14 residues. Trimming took 1 base from V and 0 from J, leaving 7 bases between them. The CDR3 DNA sequence: TGTGCCAGCAGCTTAGACATACACTCCTACGAGCAGTACTTC. Protein sequence: CASSLDIHSYEQYF.

This clonotype was counted ten times or more. V and J are TRBV7-2 and TRBJ2-3; possibly TRBD1 for D (6 bases). Germline lookup yields CDR1 SGHTA and CDR2 FQGNSA. The length of the CDR3 is 15 residues. V dropped 3 bases and J dropped 2 bases, with 12 bases sitting between them. The CDR3 sequence: CASSFGTGFTDTQYF. CDR3 coding DNA: TGTGCCAGCAGCTTTGGAACAGGGTTCACAGATACGCAGTATTTT.

This clonotype came up a few times. The chain uses TRBV7-9 and TRBJ1-1; 7 bases match TRBD1. The CDR3 runs 16 residues. Germline assignment: CDR1 SEHNR and CDR2 FQNEAQ (reference sequence). V gave up 1 base and J gave up 4 bases; unmatched junction bases: 9. The CDR3 DNA sequence: TGTGCCAGCAGCTTAGGACACACAGGGGAAGGCACTGAAGCTTTCTTT. It specifies CASSLGHTGEGTEAFF.

The table lists this clonotype with many counts. The V and J genes are TRBV6-2 or TRBV6-3 and TRBJ1-2; D call uncertain. Germline V gene lookup returns CDR1 MNHEY and CDR2 SVGEGT. Deletions cut 0 bases from V and 4 bases from J, with 12 bases between. The CDR3 loop spans 15 amino acids. CDR3 in amino acids: CASSYSFGNIYGYTF. The CDR3 nucleotides read TGTGCCAGCAGTTACTCCTTCGGGAACATCTATGGCTACACCTTC.

The chain combines TRBV28 with TRBJ2-3; 9 bases match TRBD2. Trimming took 7 bases from V and 5 from J; bases not matched to a gene: 1. The CDR3 runs 12 residues. Germline assignment: CDR1 MDHEN and CDR2 SYDVKM. CDR3 nucleotide sequence: TGTGCCAGCAAGCGGGGGGTAGATACGCAGTATTTT. It translates to CASKRGVDTQYF.

This clonotype was counted many times. The chain couples TRBV29-1 to TRBJ2-7; 10 nucleotides match TRBD1. The CDR3 is made up of 13 amino acids. Trimming at V came to 7 bases and at J to 5 bases, leaving 8 bases not matched to a gene. Germline values: CDR1 SQVTM, CDR2 ANQGSEA. CDR3: CSGARDRGDEQYF. The CDR3 DNA reads as TGCAGCGGCGCCCGGGACAGGGGTGACGAGCAGTACTTC.